One and the same sample provided the 24 T cell receptor beta chains below, sequenced in a study of response to subunit inactivated influenza vaccine. TCRdb reanalysed the RT-PCR reads using MiXCR and keeps one entry per CDR3 protein. The sample lists about 700,000 distinct CDR3 sequences; approximately 15% were seen once. The sequenced sample was PBMCs from blood, obtained roughly 15 days before vaccination. These receptors all stem from a man in his forties or fifties who received an inactivated influenza vaccine.

This clonotype has only a few counts. The gene calls are TRBV12-3 or TRBV12-4 and TRBJ2-7; D gene ambiguous. The CDR3 has 12 residues. Trimming took 11 bases from V and 7 from J, leaving 18 bases between them. This CDR3 reads CACPLRLWEQYF. The CDR3 DNA reads TGTGCCTGCCCCCTGCGGCTTTGGGAGCAGTACTTC.

In this sample, this clonotype turned up many times. This chain connects TRBV25-1 to TRBJ2-5; 10 bases are a match to TRBD2. Germline trimming cut 4 bases from V and 3 bases from J; bases unmatched to any gene: 5. The V gene's germline CDR1 is MGHDK and CDR2 SYGVNS. CDR3 size: 15 residues. The CDR3 here is CASSGLAGAKETQYF. Here the CDR3 DNA reads TGTGCCAGCAGTGGCCTAGCGGGGGCAAAAGAGACCCAGTACTTC.

This chain connects TRBV10-3 to TRBJ2-2, with D possibly called TRBD1 or TRBD2 (5 bases each). V was cut by 6 bases and J by 0 bases, with 11 bases left in between. CDR3 length equals 15 residues. Germline CDR1 and CDR2: ENHRY and SYGVKD. CDR3: CAISPRDPNTGELFF. The CDR3 DNA is TGTGCCATCAGCCCCCGGGACCCGAACACCGGGGAGCTGTTTTTT.

The chain is built from TRBV28 and TRBJ1-5; D not certain. Per germline, CDR1 MDHEN and CDR2 SYDVKM. This CDR3 spans 16 amino acids. V dropped 7 bases and J dropped 5 bases, with 21 bases sitting between them. CDR3 region: CASNVPGRVLDQPQHF. The CDR3 nucleotides read TGTGCCAGCAACGTACCGGGTCGGGTGCTAGATCAGCCCCAGCATTTT.

At least ten counts were recorded for this clonotype. The chain has TRBV12-3 or TRBV12-4 and TRBJ2-2, with D unresolved. The CDR3 has 13 amino acids. V was pared by 3 bases and J by 5 bases, with 7 bases between. As DNA, the CDR3 is TGTGCCAGCAGTTTTGTGCTTACCGGGGAGCTGTTTTTT. Translated, it gives CASSFVLTGELFF.

This clonotype was seen a handful of times. The V and J genes are TRBV29-1 and TRBJ1-1, with 7 bases identical to TRBD1. The length of the CDR3 is 13 residues. From germline, CDR1 is SQVTM and CDR2 ANQGSEA. V was pared by 8 bases and J by 2 bases, with 8 bases of the junction left unmatched. CDR3 nucleotides: TGCAGCCACCTTAGGACAGGCAACACTGAAGCTTTCTTT. Its translation is CSHLRTGNTEAFF. The full variable domain, with the rest looked up from reference TRBV29-1 and TRBJ1-1, is SAVISQKPSRDICQRGTSLTIQCQVDSQVTMMFWYRQQPGQSLTLIATANQGSEATYESGFVIDKFPISRPNLTFSTLTVSNMSPEDSSIYLCSHLRTGNTEAFFGQGTRLTVV.

A word on this clonotype: One junction end does not reproduce the germline sequence, and a read error may be involved. The CDR3 region is CASILKVDGNTIYF. DNA of the CDR3: TGTGCCAGCATTTTAAAGGTCGACGGAAACACCATATATTTT. The rearrangement links TRBV12-3 or TRBV12-4 to TRBJ1-3; the D is unclear. The CDR3 consists of 14 residues.

This clonotype was detected only a few times. The CDR3 is CSARDIGSGMVNTGELFF. The CDR3 nucleotides are TGCAGTGCTAGAGATATAGGTAGCGGGATGGTAAACACCGGGGAGCTGTTTTTT. The chain recombines TRBV20-1 with TRBJ2-2; TRBD2 matches at 8 bases. This CDR3 is 18 amino acids long. The ends lost 0 bases at V and 2 bases at J; junction bases unmatched: 11. Germline CDR1 DFQATT, CDR2 SNEGSKA (reference sequence).

The genes are TRBV20-1 and TRBJ2-1, with D possibly TRBD2 on 6 matching bases. Trimming stripped 7 bases from V and 4 bases from J, with 14 bases between. The CDR3 loop spans 13 amino acids. The V gene's germline CDR1 is DFQATT and CDR2 SNEGSKA (reference sequence). Here the CDR3 reads CSGRPAGYNEQFF. The CDR3, as DNA: TGCAGTGGGCGTCCCGCGGGGTACAATGAGCAGTTCTTC.

In its sample, this clonotype was seen many times. This rearrangement joins TRBV19 to TRBJ2-1; D is unclear. V was shortened by 8 bases and J by 0 bases, with 11 bases between the two germline ends. The CDR3 consists of 14 residues. Germline values: CDR1 LNHDA, CDR2 SQIVND (reference sequence). The CDR3 coding sequence is TGTGCCAGTCTTGGGCGGAGCTCCTACAATGAGCAGTTCTTC. It codes for CASLGRSSYNEQFF.

The rearrangement joins TRBV6-1 to TRBJ1-6; D might be TRBD1 (5 bases). V lost 2 bases and J lost 0, with 8 bases in between. The CDR3 extends over 16 amino acids. Germline assignment: CDR1 MNHNS and CDR2 SASEGT. This CDR3 is CASSERQSSYNSPLHF. For the CDR3, the DNA is TGTGCCAGCAGTGAACGACAGAGCTCCTATAATTCACCCCTCCACTTT.

In its sample, this clonotype was seen a few times. The CDR3 spells CASSNDGYGYTF. CDR3 nucleotides: TGTGCCAGCAGCAACGACGGCTATGGCTACACCTTC. The V gene is TRBV9, the J gene TRBJ1-2; D call uncertain. Germline CDR1 SGDLS, CDR2 YYNGEE. CDR3 length equals 12 residues. The ends were cut back, 4 bases at V and 4 bases at J, with 8 bases in the middle.

This clonotype has a handful of counts. In DNA, the CDR3 is TGTGCCACCAGCACTCGGGACAGGGGGTATGGGGCCAACGTCCTGACTTTC. Protein: CATSTRDRGYGANVLTF. The J gene is TRBJ2-6, the V gene TRBV15, with TRBD1 matching 11 bases. The CDR3 consists of 17 residues. Germline V CDR1 and CDR2: LNHNV, YYDKDF (reference sequence). The V gene end was trimmed by 4 bases and the J gene end by 3 bases; junction bases not matched to a gene: 5.

V usage is TRBV29-1 and J usage is TRBJ2-3; D is perhaps TRBD2 (6 bases). CDR3 length equals 16 residues. Trimming stripped 4 bases from V and 0 bases from J, with 17 bases between. In germline, CDR1 is SQVTM, CDR2 ANQGSEA. In DNA, the CDR3 is TGCAGCGTTGGGCGGGATTGGTATGGGAGCACAGATACGCAGTATTTT. Encoded protein: CSVGRDWYGSTDTQYF.

Only a few counts were recorded for this clonotype. The chain couples TRBV6-5 to TRBJ2-5, with 10 bases aligning to TRBD1. V lost 0 bases to trimming and J lost 4 bases; unmatched junction nucleotides: 5. The germline gives CDR1 MNHEY, CDR2 SVGAGI. The CDR3 length is 16 residues. CDR3 residues: CASSYSGTGVGETQYF. CDR3 coding DNA: TGTGCCAGCAGTTACTCGGGGACAGGGGTGGGAGAGACCCAGTACTTC.

This clonotype was seen ten or more times. This chain joins TRBV10-3 and TRBJ2-7; 8 bases align to TRBD2. V was clipped by 0 bases and J by 5 bases; unmatched bases: 9. CDR3 length: 16 residues. Germline lookup yields CDR1 ENHRY and CDR2 SYGVKD. CDR3 in amino acids: CAISESQGTSKNEQYF. For the CDR3, the DNA is TGTGCCATCAGTGAGTCGCAGGGGACTAGTAAGAACGAGCAGTACTTC.

The chain is built from TRBV28 and TRBJ2-7, with TRBD2 matching 7 bases. V trimming: 4 bases; J trimming: 13 bases; junction bases outside the gene matches: 10. The CDR3 sequence is 12 residues long. Germline V gene lookup returns CDR1 MDHEN and CDR2 SYDVKM. CDR3 loop: CASSSFGRVSYF. The CDR3, as DNA: TGTGCCAGCAGTTCGTTTGGGAGGGTGTCCTACTTC.

There are a few counts of this clonotype. The chain joins TRBV24-1 to TRBJ2-5; tentatively, D is TRBD1 (5 bases). Germline V CDR1 and CDR2: KGHDR, SFDVKD. The CDR3 contains 14 residues. V was shortened by 11 bases and J by 2 bases, with 17 bases between the two germline ends. In nucleotides, the CDR3 is TGTGCCATCGGAGCCAGGGATGGGCAAGAGACCCAGTACTTC. Translation gives CAIGARDGQETQYF.

The rearrangement joins TRBV12-3 or TRBV12-4 to TRBJ2-1, with 9 bases identical to TRBD2. The V and J ends lost 1 base and 7 bases, in that order; junction bases with no gene match: 5. The CDR3 extends over 15 amino acids. The CDR3 coding sequence is TGTGCCAGCAGTTTAGGGCGGGGGGGCTCAAATGAGCAGTTCTTC. This sequence encodes CASSLGRGGSNEQFF.

This clonotype was picked up many times. V gene TRBV28 combines with J gene TRBJ2-2; 11 bases map to TRBD1. CDR1 MDHEN and CDR2 SYDVKM come from the germline V gene. The CDR3 has 16 amino acids. Losses at the gene ends were 6 bases for V and 5 bases for J; bases not matched to a gene: 8. Here the CDR3 DNA reads TGTGCCAGCAGAGGGGACGGGACAGGGGGAACCGGGGAGCTGTTTTTT. Amino acid sequence: CASRGDGTGGTGELFF.

The rearrangement uses TRBV7-2 and TRBJ2-2; tentative D call: TRBD2 (6 bases). Between the trimmed V and J ends, which lost 1 base and 6 bases, there was a span of 12 bases. CDR3 size: 15 residues. Looked up from germline, CDR1 is SGHTA and CDR2 is FQGNSA. The CDR3 DNA reads TGTGCCAGCAGCTTAGTACGGGAGACGGCCGGGGAGCTGTTTTTT. Encoded protein: CASSLVRETAGELFF.

There are a few counts of this clonotype. The chain links TRBV11-2 to TRBJ1-5; no clear D. The CDR3 is 17 amino acids. CDR1 is SGHAT, CDR2 FQNNGV, per germline. Between the trimmed V and J ends, which lost 0 bases and 0 bases, there was a span of 12 bases. The CDR3 DNA sequence: TGTGCCAGCAGCTTAGACCCAACAGCGTATAGCAATCAGCCCCAGCATTTT. Amino acid sequence: CASSLDPTAYSNQPQHF. The variable domain in full, with the rest retrieved from reference TRBV11-2 and TRBJ1-5, is EAGVAQSPRYKIIEKRQSVAFWCNPISGHATLYWYQQILGQGPKLLIQFQNNGVVDDSQLPKDRFSAERLKGVDSTLKIQPAKLEDSAVYLCASSLDPTAYSNQPQHFGDGTRLSIL.

A remark on this clonotype: At one boundary the junction diverges from the germline segment, which might be a read error. CDR3 coding DNA: TGTGCCAGCAGCTCCTCCTCCGAGCAGTACTTC. Translating gives CASSSSSEQYF. The chain couples TRBV7-6 to TRBJ2-7; D remains ambiguous. CDR1 SGHVS and CDR2 FNYEAQ come from the germline V gene. The CDR3 spans 11 residues.

The rearrangement uses TRBV7-2 and TRBJ1-6; the match to TRBD1 covers 7 bases. V lost 5 bases to trimming and J lost 4 bases; unmatched junction nucleotides: 5. Germline-derived CDR1 and CDR2 are SGHTA and FQGNSA. This CDR3 spans 15 amino acids. The CDR3 nucleotides are TGTGCCAGCAGCATCCAGGGACAGTATAATTCACCCCTCCACTTT. It translates to CASSIQGQYNSPLHF.